The rows below give T cell receptor beta chains drawn from one sample of a study of blood T cell repertoires in COVID-19. TCRdb's copy holds only in-frame clones and misses some; the assay was immunoSEQ multiplex PCR. The sample contains 120,000 or so clones, roughly 90% of which appear only once. Sequenced: peripheral blood. These receptors all come from a woman aged 55-69 years with COVID-19, enrolled during active disease. CDR3s include the opening cysteine and the closing phenylalanine or tryptophan. A D gene is named only where the DNA matches it firmly. Expanded clones are given a class, and other clones once, few, many or no size at all.

-	TRBJ1-1	TRBV5-8	-	CASSSTPGGAFF	TGTGCCAGCAGCTCGACCCCCGGAGGAGCTTTCTTT
TRBD1	TRBJ1-2	TRBV15	-	CATSRDLEQGSSGYTF	TGTGCCACCAGCAGAGATCTGGAACAGGGGTCGTCTGGCTACACCTTC
-	TRBJ1-5	TRBV7-2	once	CASSLGVRQPQHF	TGTGCCAGCAGCTTAGGTGTCCGGCAGCCCCAGCATTTT
TRBD1	TRBJ2-2	TRBV6-2/TRBV6-3	-	CASSSGQTTGELFF	TGTGCCAGCAGCTCGGGACAGACCACCGGGGAGCTGTTTTTT
TRBD1	TRBJ2-1	TRBV19	-	CASTSPGTAYNEQFF	TGTGCCAGTACCTCCCCCGGGACAGCCTACAATGAGCAGTTCTTC
-	TRBJ1-2	TRBV3-1/TRBV3-2	-	CASSQASGYGYTF	TGTGCCAGCAGCCAAGCGTCGGGCTATGGCTACACCTTC
-	TRBJ2-7	TRBV27	once	CASSFSGASYEQYF	TGTGCCAGCAGTTTTTCAGGGGCTTCCTACGAGCAGTACTTC
TRBD2	TRBJ2-7	TRBV4-1	-	CASSQEIAGVYEQYF	TGCGCCAGCAGCCAAGAGATAGCGGGGGTCTACGAGCAGTACTTC
TRBD2	TRBJ2-7	TRBV11-2	-	CASSAGGAGIEQYF	TGTGCCAGCAGCGCCGGGGGAGCGGGGATCGAGCAGTACTTC
TRBD1	TRBJ2-7	TRBV18	few	CASAVTGVLDEQYF	TGTGCCAGCGCTGTAACAGGGGTGCTGGACGAGCAGTACTTC
-	TRBJ2-6	TRBV19	-	CASSSRGTGANVLTF	TGTGCCAGTAGTTCCAGGGGAACTGGGGCCAACGTCCTGACTTTC
-	TRBJ1-1	TRBV15	few	CATSRAGYTEAFF	TGTGCCACCAGCAGGGCGGGGTACACTGAAGCTTTCTTT
-	TRBJ1-1	TRBV20-1	-	CSARSDEAFF	TGCAGTGCTAGATCAGATGAAGCTTTCTTT
-	TRBJ2-1	TRBV19	-	CASSWRASYNEQFF	TGTGCCAGTAGTTGGCGGGCCTCCTACAATGAGCAGTTCTTC
TRBD2	TRBJ2-3	TRBV4-1	-	CASSQEAPGGPTDTQYF	TGCGCCAGCAGCCAAGAGGCCCCGGGGGGGCCCACAGATACGCAGTATTTT
-	TRBJ1-5	TRBV11-2	-	CASSPTETGWDQPQHF	TGTGCCAGCAGCCCTACCGAGACAGGTTGGGATCAGCCCCAGCATTTT
TRBD1	TRBJ1-5	TRBV6-5	once	CASSRQGDQPQHF	TGTGCCAGCAGTAGACAGGGCGATCAGCCCCAGCATTTT
-	TRBJ2-7	TRBV20-1	-	CSAASSYEQYF	TGCAGTGCTGCTAGCTCCTACGAGCAGTACTTC
-	TRBJ1-2	TRBV2	-	CASNLEQGPGYTF	TGTGCCAGCAACCTGGAACAGGGCCCCGGCTACACCTTC
-	TRBJ2-5	TRBV5-6	-	CASSLRGNQETQYF	TGTGCCAGCAGCTTGAGGGGGAATCAAGAGACCCAGTACTTC
-	TRBJ1-2	TRBV5-6	-	CASSSMTETVNYGYTF	TGTGCCAGCAGCTCGATGACTGAGACCGTTAACTATGGCTACACCTTC
TRBD1	TRBJ1-1	TRBV4-3	-	CASSLHRGPNTEAFF	TGCGCCAGCAGCCTGCACAGGGGGCCGAACACTGAAGCTTTCTTT
TRBD1	TRBJ1-4	TRBV30	-	CAWSRGQLEKLFF	TGTGCCTGGTCCAGGGGGCAGCTTGAAAAACTGTTTTTT
-	TRBJ2-1	TRBV4-1	-	CASSQPSRGSYNEQFF	TGCGCCAGCAGCCAGCCTAGCAGGGGCTCCTACAATGAGCAGTTCTTC
TRBD2	TRBJ2-7	TRBV6-5	-	CASSYGTNYEQYF	TGTGCCAGCAGTTACGGGACTAACTACGAGCAGTACTTC
-	TRBJ2-1	TRBV7-6	-	CASSSTLRGGTYNEQFF	TGTGCCAGCAGCTCCACCCTTAGGGGGGGCACGTACAATGAGCAGTTCTTC
-	TRBJ1-5	TRBV4-2	-	CASSQVEGINQPQHF	TGTGCCAGCAGCCAAGTTGAGGGCATTAATCAGCCCCAGCATTTT
TRBD1	TRBJ2-7	TRBV7-2	-	CASSLDPAPGGSYEQYF	TGTGCCAGCAGCTTAGATCCGGCGCCAGGGGGCTCCTACGAGCAGTACTTC
TRBD2	TRBJ2-5	TRBV3-1/TRBV3-2	-	CASSSISGGGETQYF	TGTGCCAGCAGCTCCATTAGCGGGGGTGGTGAGACCCAGTACTTC
-	TRBJ1-1	TRBV28	few	CASSALLTAEAFF	TGTGCCAGCAGCGCACTCCTGACAGCCGAAGCTTTCTTT
TRBD1	TRBJ1-2	TRBV19	few	CASKITPGQGNYGYTF	TGTGCCAGTAAAATTACTCCGGGACAGGGTAATTATGGCTACACCTTC
TRBD1	TRBJ2-2	TRBV18	-	CASSPQGAPTGELFF	TGTGCCAGCTCACCACAGGGGGCGCCCACCGGGGAGCTGTTTTTT
-	TRBJ2-2	TRBV15	-	CATSRAAGGTGELFF	TGTGCCACCAGCAGGGCCGCCGGGGGCACCGGGGAGCTGTTTTTT
TRBD2	TRBJ2-1	TRBV10-1	-	CADTSGVFNEQFF	TGCGCCGACACTAGCGGGGTATTTAATGAGCAGTTCTTC
TRBD1	TRBJ1-4	TRBV27	-	CASTRQGGEKLFF	TGTGCCAGCACCAGACAGGGGGGTGAAAAACTGTTTTTT
-	TRBJ2-3	TRBV7-8	-	CASSFSPPSRSITLTDTQYF	TGTGCCAGCAGCTTTAGCCCCCCGTCGAGATCAATTACTCTCACAGATACGCAGTATTTT
TRBD1	TRBJ1-1	TRBV27	-	CASSLSRGQGALYTEAFF	TGTGCCAGCAGTTTATCCCGTGGACAGGGGGCTTTGTACACTGAAGCTTTCTTT
TRBD1	TRBJ1-1	TRBV6-2/TRBV6-3	-	CASSPDRGLSTEAFF	TGTGCCAGCAGTCCGGACAGGGGGTTGTCTACTGAAGCTTTCTTT
-	TRBJ2-7	TRBV19	few	CASAGSGHEQYF	TGTGCCAGTGCGGGGTCGGGACACGAGCAGTACTTC
-	TRBJ2-1	TRBV9	-	CASSPRSRGGAVLGNEQFF	TGTGCCAGCAGCCCGAGGTCTCGAGGGGGGGCAGTACTAGGCAATGAGCAGTTCTTC
TRBD2	TRBJ2-3	TRBV5-1	-	CASRHSGADTQYF	TGCGCCAGCAGACATAGCGGGGCAGATACGCAGTATTTT
-	TRBJ2-5	TRBV19	-	CASSYSRSQETQYF	TGTGCCAGTAGCTACTCACGAAGCCAAGAGACCCAGTACTTC
TRBD1	TRBJ1-6	TRBV19	-	CASTQSGTENSPLHF	TGTGCCAGTACCCAGTCCGGGACAGAGAATTCACCCCTCCACTTT